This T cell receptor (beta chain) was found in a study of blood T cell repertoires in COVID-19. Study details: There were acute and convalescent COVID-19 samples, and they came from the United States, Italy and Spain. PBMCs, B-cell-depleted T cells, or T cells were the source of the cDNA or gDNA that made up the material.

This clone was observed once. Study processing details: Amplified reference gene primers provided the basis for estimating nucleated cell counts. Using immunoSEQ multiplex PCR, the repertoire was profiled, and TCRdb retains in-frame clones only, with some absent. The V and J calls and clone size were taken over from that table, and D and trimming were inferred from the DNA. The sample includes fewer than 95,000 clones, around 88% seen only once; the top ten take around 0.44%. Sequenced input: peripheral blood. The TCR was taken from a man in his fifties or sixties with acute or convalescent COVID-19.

The CDR3 protein is CASSPEGNQPQHF. In DNA form, the CDR3 reads TGCGCCAGCAGCCCCGAGGGCAATCAGCCCCAGCATTTT. J is TRBJ1-5 and V is TRBV5-1; no clear D gene. The germline V and J ends were trimmed by 4 bases and 2 bases, with 7 bases remaining between them. CDR3 length: 13 amino acids. Per germline, CDR1 SGHRS and CDR2 YFSETQ.